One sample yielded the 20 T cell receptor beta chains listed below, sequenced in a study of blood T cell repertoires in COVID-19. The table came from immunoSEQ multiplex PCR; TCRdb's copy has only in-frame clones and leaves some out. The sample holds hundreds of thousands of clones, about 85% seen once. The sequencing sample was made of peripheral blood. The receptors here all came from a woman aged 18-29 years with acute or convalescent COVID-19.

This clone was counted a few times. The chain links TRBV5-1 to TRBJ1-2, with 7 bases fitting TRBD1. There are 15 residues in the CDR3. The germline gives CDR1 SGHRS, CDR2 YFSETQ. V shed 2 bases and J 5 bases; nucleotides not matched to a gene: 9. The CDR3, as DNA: TGCGCCAGCAGCTTACAGGGGAACCCTGGGTATGGCTACACCTTC. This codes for CASSLQGNPGYGYTF.

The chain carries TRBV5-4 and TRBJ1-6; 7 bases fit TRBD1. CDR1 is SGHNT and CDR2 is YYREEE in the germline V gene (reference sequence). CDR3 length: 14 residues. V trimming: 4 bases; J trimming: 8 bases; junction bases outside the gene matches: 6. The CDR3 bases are TGTGCCAGCAGCCCGGGACAGATTTATTCACCCCTCCACTTT. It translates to CASSPGQIYSPLHF.

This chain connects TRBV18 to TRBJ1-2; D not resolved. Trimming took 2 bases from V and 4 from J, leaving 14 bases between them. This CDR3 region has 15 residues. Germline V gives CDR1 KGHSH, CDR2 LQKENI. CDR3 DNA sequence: TGTGCCAGCTCACCAGATGTCTCAGGACTCTATGGCTACACCTTC. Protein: CASSPDVSGLYGYTF. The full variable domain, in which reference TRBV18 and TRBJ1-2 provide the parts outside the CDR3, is NAGVMQNPRHLVRRRGQEARLRCSPMKGHSHVYWYRQLPEEGLKFMVYLQKENIIDESGMPKERFSAEFPKEGPSILRIQQVVRGDSAAYFCASSPDVSGLYGYTFGSGTRLTVV.

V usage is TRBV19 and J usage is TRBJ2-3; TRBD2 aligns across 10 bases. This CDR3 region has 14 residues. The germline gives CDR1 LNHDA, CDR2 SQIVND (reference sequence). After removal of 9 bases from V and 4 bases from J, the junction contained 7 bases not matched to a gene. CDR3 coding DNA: TGTGCCAGCTCCTCTAGCGGGAGTTCAGATACGCAGTATTTT. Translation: CASSSSGSSDTQYF.

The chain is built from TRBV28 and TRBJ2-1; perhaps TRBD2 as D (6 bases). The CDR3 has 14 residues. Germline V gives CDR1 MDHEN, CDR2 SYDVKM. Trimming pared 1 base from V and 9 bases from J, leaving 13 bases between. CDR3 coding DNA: TGTGCCAGCAGTTTATCGGAGGGGATGAGTGAGCAGTTCTTC. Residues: CASSLSEGMSEQFF.

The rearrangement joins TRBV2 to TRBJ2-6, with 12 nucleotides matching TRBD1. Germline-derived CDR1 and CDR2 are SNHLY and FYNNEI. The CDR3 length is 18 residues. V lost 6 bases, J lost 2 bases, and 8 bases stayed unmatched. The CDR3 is CASSSYGTGGAGANVLTF. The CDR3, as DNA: TGTGCCAGCAGCAGTTACGGGACAGGGGGCGCTGGGGCCAACGTCCTGACTTTC.

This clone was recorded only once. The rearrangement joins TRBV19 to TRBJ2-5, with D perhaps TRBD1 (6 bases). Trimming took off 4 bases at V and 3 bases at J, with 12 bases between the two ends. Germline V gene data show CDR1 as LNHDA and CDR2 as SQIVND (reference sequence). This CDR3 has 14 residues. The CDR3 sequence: CASSRPGQEETQYF. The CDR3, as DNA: TGTGCCAGTAGTAGACCGGGACAAGAAGAGACCCAGTACTTC.

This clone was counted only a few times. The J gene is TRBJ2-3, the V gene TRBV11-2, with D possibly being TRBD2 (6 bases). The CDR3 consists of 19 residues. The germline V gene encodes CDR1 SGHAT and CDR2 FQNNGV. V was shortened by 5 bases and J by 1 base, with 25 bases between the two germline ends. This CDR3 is CASSGIRARPSERTDTQYF. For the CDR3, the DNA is TGTGCCAGCAGCGGAATTAGGGCTCGGCCTAGCGAACGCACAGATACGCAGTATTTT.

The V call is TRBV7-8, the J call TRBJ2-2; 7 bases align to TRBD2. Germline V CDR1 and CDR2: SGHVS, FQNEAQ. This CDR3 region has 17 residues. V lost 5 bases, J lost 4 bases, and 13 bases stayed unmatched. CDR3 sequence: CASSPYPSGLTTGELFF. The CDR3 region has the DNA TGTGCCAGCAGCCCCTACCCTAGCGGCCTAACCACCGGGGAGCTGTTTTTT.

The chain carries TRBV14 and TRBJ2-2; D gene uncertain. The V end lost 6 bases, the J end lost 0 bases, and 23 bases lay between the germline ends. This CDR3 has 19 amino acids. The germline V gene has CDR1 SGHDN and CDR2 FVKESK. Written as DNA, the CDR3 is TGTGCCAGCAGTTCTCTTCCAACCACGGCGACTCCGAACACCGGGGAGCTGTTTTTT. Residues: CASSSLPTTATPNTGELFF.

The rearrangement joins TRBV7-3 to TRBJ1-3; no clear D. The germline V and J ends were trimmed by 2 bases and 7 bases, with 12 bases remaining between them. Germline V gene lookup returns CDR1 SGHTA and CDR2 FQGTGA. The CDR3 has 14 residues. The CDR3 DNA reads TGTGCCAGCAGCTTATATGGCAGCGGGAACACCATATATTTT. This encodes CASSLYGSGNTIYF.

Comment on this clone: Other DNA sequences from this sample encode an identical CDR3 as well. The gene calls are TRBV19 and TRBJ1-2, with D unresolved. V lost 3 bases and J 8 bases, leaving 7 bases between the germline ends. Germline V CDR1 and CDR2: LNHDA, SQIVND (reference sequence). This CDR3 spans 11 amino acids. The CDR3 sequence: CASSIEGGYTF. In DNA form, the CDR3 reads TGTGCCAGTAGTATTGAGGGAGGCTACACCTTC.

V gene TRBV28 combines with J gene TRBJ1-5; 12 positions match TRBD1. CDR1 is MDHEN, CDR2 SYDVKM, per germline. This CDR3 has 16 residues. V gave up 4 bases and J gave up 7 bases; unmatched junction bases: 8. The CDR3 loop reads CASSSPGQGAGQPQHF. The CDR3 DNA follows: TGTGCCAGCAGTTCGCCGGGACAGGGGGCTGGGCAGCCCCAGCATTTT.

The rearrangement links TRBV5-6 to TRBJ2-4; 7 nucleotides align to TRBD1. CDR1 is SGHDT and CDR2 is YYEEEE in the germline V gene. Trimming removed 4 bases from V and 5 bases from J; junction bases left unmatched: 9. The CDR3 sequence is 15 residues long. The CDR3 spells CASSELTGTENIQYF. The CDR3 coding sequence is TGTGCCAGCAGCGAATTAACCGGGACAGAAAACATTCAGTACTTC.

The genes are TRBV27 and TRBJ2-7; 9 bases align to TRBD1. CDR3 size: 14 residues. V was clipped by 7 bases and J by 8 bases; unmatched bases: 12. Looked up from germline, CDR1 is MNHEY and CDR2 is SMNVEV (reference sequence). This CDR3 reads CASTTGGSLGQQYF. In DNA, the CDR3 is TGTGCCAGCACGACAGGGGGTTCCCTAGGGCAGCAGTACTTC.

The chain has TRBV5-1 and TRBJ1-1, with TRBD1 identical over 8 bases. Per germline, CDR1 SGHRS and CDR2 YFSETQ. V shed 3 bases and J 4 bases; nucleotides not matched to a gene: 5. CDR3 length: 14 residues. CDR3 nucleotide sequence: TGCGCCAGCAGCTCACTCGACAGGGGCACTGAAGCTTTCTTT. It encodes CASSSLDRGTEAFF.

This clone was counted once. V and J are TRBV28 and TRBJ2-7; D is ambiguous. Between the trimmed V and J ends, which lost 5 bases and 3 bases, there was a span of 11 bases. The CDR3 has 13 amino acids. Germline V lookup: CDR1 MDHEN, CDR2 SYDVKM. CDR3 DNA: TGTGCCAGCAGTGGCCTCGGAGACTACGAGCAGTACTTC. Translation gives CASSGLGDYEQYF.

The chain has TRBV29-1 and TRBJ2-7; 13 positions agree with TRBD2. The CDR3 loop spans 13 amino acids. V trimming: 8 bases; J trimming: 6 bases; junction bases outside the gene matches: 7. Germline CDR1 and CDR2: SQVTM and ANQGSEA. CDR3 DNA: TGCAGCACACGACTAGCGGGAGGTATCGAGCAGTACTTC. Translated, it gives CSTRLAGGIEQYF.

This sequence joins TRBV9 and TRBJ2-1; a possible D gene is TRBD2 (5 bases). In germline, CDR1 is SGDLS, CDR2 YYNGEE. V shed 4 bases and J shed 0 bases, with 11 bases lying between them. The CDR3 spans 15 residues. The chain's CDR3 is CASSQSGSSYNEQFF. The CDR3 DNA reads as TGTGCCAGCAGCCAAAGCGGTTCCTCCTACAATGAGCAGTTCTTC.

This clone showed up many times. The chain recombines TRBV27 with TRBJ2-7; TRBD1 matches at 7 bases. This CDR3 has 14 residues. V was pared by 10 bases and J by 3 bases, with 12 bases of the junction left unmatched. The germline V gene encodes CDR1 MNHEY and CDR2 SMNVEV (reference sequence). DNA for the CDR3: TGTGCCACTTGTGACGAGGGGGCCTGCTACGAGCAGTACTTC. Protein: CATCDEGACYEQYF.